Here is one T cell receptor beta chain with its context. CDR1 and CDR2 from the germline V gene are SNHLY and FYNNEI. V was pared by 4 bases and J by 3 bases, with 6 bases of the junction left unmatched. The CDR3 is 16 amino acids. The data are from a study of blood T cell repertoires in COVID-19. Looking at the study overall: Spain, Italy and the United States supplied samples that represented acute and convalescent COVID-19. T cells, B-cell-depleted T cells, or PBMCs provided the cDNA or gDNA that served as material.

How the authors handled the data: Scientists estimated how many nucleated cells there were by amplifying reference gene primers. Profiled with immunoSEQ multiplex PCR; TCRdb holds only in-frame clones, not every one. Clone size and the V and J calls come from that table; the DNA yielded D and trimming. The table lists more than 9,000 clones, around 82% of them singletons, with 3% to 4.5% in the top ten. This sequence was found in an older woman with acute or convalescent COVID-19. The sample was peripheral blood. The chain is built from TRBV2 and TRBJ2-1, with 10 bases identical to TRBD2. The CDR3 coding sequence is TGTGCCAGCAGTGTCGTCCCTAGCGGGAGCTACAATGAGCAGTTCTTC. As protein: CASSVVPSGSYNEQFF.